Here is one T cell receptor (beta chain) with its context. CDR3 length equals 12 residues. In germline, CDR1 is SGHNT, CDR2 YENEEA. V was trimmed by 0 bases and J by 3 bases, leaving 3 bases between them. Authors' methods: Quantification of nucleated cells was approximated via reference gene primer amplification. This table comes from immunoSEQ multiplex PCR, and its TCRdb copy is limited to in-frame clones, with some not included. Clonal size and the V and J genes are those of that table, whereas D and trimming came from the DNA. The data hold roughly 230,000 clones, with over 70% observed a single time. The sample comes from a study of blood T cell repertoires in COVID-19. Study summary: Samples came from the United States, Italy and Spain, spanning acute and convalescent COVID-19. T cells, B-cell-depleted T cells, or PBMCs supplied cDNA or gDNA.

Sequencing input: peripheral blood. The chain employs TRBV11-3 and TRBJ2-7; D call uncertain. This clonotype was sampled from a man aged 35 to 55 with active or convalescent COVID-19. CDR3 protein: CASSLDGYEQYF. Written as DNA, the CDR3 is TGTGCCAGCAGCTTAGACGGCTACGAGCAGTACTTC. Drawing the rest from reference TRBV11-3 and TRBJ2-7, the complete variable domain is EAGVVQSPRYKIIEKKQPVAFWCNPISGHNTLYWYLQNLGQGPELLIRYENEEAVDDSQLPKDRFSAERLKGVDSTLKIQPAELGDSAVYLCASSLDGYEQYFGPGTRLTVT.